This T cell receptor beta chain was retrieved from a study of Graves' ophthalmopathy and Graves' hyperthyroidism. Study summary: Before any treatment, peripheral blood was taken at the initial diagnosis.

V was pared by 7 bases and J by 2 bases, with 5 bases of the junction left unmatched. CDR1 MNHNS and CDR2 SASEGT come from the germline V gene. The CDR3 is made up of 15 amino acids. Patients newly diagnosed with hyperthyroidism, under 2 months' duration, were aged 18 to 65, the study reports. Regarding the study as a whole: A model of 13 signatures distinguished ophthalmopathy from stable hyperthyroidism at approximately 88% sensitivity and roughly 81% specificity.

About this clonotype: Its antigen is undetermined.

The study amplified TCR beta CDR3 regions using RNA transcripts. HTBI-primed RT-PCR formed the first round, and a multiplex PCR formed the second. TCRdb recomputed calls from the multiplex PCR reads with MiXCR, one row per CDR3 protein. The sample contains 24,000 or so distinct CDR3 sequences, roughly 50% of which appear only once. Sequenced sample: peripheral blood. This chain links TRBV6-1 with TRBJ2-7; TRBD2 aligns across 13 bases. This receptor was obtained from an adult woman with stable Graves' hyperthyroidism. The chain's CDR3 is CASIRGTSGAYEQYF. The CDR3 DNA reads TGTGCCAGCATACGCGGGACTAGCGGGGCCTACGAGCAGTACTTC.